The rows below give T cell receptor beta chains drawn from one sample of a study of spatial heterogeneity in lung cancer. TCRdb used MiXCR to reprocess the 5' RACE reads, holding one entry per CDR3 protein. The data show some 28,000 distinct CDR3 sequences, 7.5% to 10% seen once. The sample in question was PBMCs, obtained at surgery. The receptors come from a female donor with early-stage non-small cell lung cancer. The CDR3 runs from the conserved cysteine through the conserved F or W.

v_call,cdr3_aa
TRBV5-1,CASSPKVPIAEAFF
TRBV29-1,CSVKPSGTVTEAFF
TRBV18,CASSPMGQGANTEAFF
TRBV28,CASSFHPSSGVHNEQFF
TRBV12-3/TRBV12-4,CASSLSGGGSPLHF
TRBV11-2,CASSPRDRGTNEKLFF
TRBV19,CASSPRGAADNEQFF
TRBV2,CASRAQGDTGELFF
TRBV6-5,CASSALGTGGDQPQHF
TRBV12-3/TRBV12-4,CASRDRGPQHF
TRBV20-1,CSARSTGDSGNTIYF
TRBV3-1,CASSQAWGPAGQETQYF
TRBV30,CAWSVPSYTRQEEGEAFF
TRBV27,CASFAAFRSNTEAFF
TRBV28,CASSSTRQGFPYNEQFF
TRBV7-6,CASSSGGLAVHEQFF
TRBV7-2,CASSLGTNTEAFF
TRBV21-1,CASSCRRGDEFNSPLHF
TRBV2,CASSERTGSYEQYF
TRBV15,CATSSTGTGREQYF
TRBV24-1,CATSDLGGSGNNEQFF
TRBV5-5,CASSIDTRGQFF
TRBV7-9,CASSLWDTQYF
TRBV5-1,CASSRDRAQETQYF
TRBV5-8,CASGWDRASRPTSPLHF
TRBV7-3,CASSIASGSSYEQFF
TRBV20-1,CSARDWAGRESNIQYF
TRBV20-1,CSAIVSEGANSPLHF
TRBV12-3/TRBV12-4,CASKGQGSFSYTF
TRBV27,CASSQKGYGYTF
TRBV10-3,CAISVGLDYNSPLHF
TRBV18,CASSAGTANTGELFF
TRBV20-1,CSAAWVGTQVDTQYF
TRBV29-1,CSVPPTGGADTQYF
TRBV6-5,CASSGTGWEETQYF
TRBV28,CASRDYNEQFF
TRBV6-2/TRBV6-3,CATSGPGVEQYF
TRBV5-1,CASSTGGFLNGYTF
TRBV18,CASSLSSGPSSYEQYF
TRBV30,CALRTSGTDTQYF
TRBV5-4,CASSLAASTSGSWGEQYF
TRBV9,CASSPYPIQNTEAFF
TRBV20-1,CSARVNLGADAYNEQFF
TRBV5-5,CASTLFGEETQYF
TRBV6-1,CASSENGLLREKLFF
TRBV25-1,CASSESASGGRYEQYF